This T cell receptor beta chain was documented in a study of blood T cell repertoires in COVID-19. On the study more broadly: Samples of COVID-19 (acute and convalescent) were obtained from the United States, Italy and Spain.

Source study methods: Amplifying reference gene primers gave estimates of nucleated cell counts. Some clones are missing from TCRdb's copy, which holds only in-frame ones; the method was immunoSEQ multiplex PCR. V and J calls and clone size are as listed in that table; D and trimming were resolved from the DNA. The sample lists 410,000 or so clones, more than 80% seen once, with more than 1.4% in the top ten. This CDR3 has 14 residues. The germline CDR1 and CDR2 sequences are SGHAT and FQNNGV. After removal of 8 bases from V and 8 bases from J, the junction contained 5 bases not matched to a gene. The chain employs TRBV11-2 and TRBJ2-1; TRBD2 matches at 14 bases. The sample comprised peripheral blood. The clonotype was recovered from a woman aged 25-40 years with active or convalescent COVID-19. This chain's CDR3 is CASRGTSGRDEQFF. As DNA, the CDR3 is TGTGCCAGCCGAGGGACTAGCGGGAGAGATGAGCAGTTCTTC.